These 17 T cell receptor beta chains share one sample of origin, sequenced in a study of blood T cell repertoires in COVID-19. Clones were sequenced by immunoSEQ multiplex PCR, and TCRdb holds only the in-frame ones, with some missing. The profile covers about 74,000 clones, with around 90% appearing a single time and about 1.5% taken by the ten largest. Input material: peripheral blood. The receptor source for this set is a man between 50 and 59 years old with acute or convalescent COVID-19.

J is TRBJ2-3 and V is TRBV6-2 or TRBV6-3; 10 bases are shared with TRBD2. The CDR3 is 21 residues long. The germline gives CDR1 MNHEY, CDR2 SVGEGT. With 2 bases clipped from V and 2 bases from J, the junction kept 19 bases outside the gene matches. CDR3 amino acids: CASSYDPRLAGEQVYTDTQYF. CDR3 bases: TGTGCCAGCAGTTACGATCCCAGGCTAGCGGGGGAGCAAGTATACACAGATACGCAGTATTTT.

This chain joins TRBV27 and TRBJ2-5, with TRBD2 matching over 11 bases. Germline trimming cut 4 bases from V and 4 bases from J; bases unmatched to any gene: 5. This CDR3 region has 15 residues. Germline loops: CDR1 MNHEY, CDR2 SMNVEV (reference sequence). The CDR3 region is CASSSSSGGSETQYF. The DNA for the CDR3 is TGTGCCAGCAGTTCGTCTAGCGGGGGGTCAGAGACCCAGTACTTC.

CDR3 bases: TGTGCCAGCAGCCCCCGGACAGGGACGATCAACACTGAAGCTTTCTTT. Its translation is CASSPRTGTINTEAFF. The V call is TRBV7-9, the J call TRBJ1-1, with 8 nucleotides matching TRBD1. J lost 2 bases, V lost 5 bases, and 10 bases had no gene match. The CDR3 is 16 amino acids. Germline CDR1 SEHNR, CDR2 FQNEAQ (reference sequence). Combining the CDR3 with reference TRBV7-9 and TRBJ1-1 gives the whole variable domain DTGVSQNPRHKITKRGQNVTFRCDPISEHNRLYWYRQTLGQGPEFLTYFQNEAQLEKSRLLSDRFSAERPKGSFSTLEIQRTEQGDSAMYLCASSPRTGTINTEAFFGQGTRLTVV.

The table lists this clone with a count of one. CDR3 nucleotide sequence: TGTGCCAGCAGTCCTATTTCTAGCGGGCTAAACATTCAGTACTTC. Encoded protein: CASSPISSGLNIQYF. The genes are TRBV28 and TRBJ2-4; 8 positions agree with TRBD2. Trimming took 5 bases from V and 6 from J; bases not matched to a gene: 9. Germline CDR1 reads MDHEN; CDR2 reads SYDVKM. The length of the CDR3 is 15 residues.

Only one count was recorded for this clone. The V gene is TRBV10-3, the J gene TRBJ1-6; TRBD1 matches 7 bases. The CDR3 has 15 residues. V shed 0 bases, J shed 6 bases, and the junction held 2 bases outside the gene matches. The V gene's germline CDR1 is ENHRY and CDR2 SYGVKD. DNA of the CDR3: TGTGCCATCAGTGAGTCGGGACAGCTTAATTCACCCCTCCACTTT. Translating gives CAISESGQLNSPLHF.

Turning to this clone: Mismatch with germline at one junction end may stem from a read error. V usage is TRBV27 and J usage is TRBJ2-1, with D possibly TRBD2 on 7 matching bases. CDR3 length: 14 amino acids. Germline V gives CDR1 MNHEY, CDR2 SMNVEV (reference sequence). The CDR3 loop reads CASRFRGANNEQFF. The DNA of the CDR3 is TGTGCCAGCCGTTTTCGGGGGGCCAACAATGAGCAGTTCTTC.

This chain joins TRBV19 and TRBJ1-4; D gene ambiguous. The CDR3 covers 14 residues. In germline, CDR1 is LNHDA, CDR2 SQIVND (reference sequence). V dropped 7 bases and J dropped 7 bases, with 16 bases sitting between them. The CDR3 bases are TGTGCCAGTAATCCGGCAGTGGGAGGTGAAAAACTGTTTTTT. Protein: CASNPAVGGEKLFF.

This chain links TRBV7-9 with TRBJ1-4; 11 positions agree with TRBD1. Germline CDR1 SEHNR, CDR2 FQNEAQ (reference sequence). There are 17 residues in the CDR3. Unmatched junction bases numbered 1, after V lost 1 base and J lost 0 bases. The CDR3, as DNA: TGTGCCAGCAGCTTAGGGACAGGGGGCCCAACTAATGAAAAACTGTTTTTT. This gives the protein CASSLGTGGPTNEKLFF.

This rearrangement joins TRBV4-3 to TRBJ1-4; D unresolved. CDR1 is LGHNA, CDR2 YSLEER, per germline. V was clipped by 0 bases and J by 0 bases, with 14 bases between them. The CDR3 runs to 18 residues. CDR3 bases: TGCGCCAGCAGCCAAGAGGGCAGTTTCCCCGCAACTAATGAAAAACTGTTTTTT. This translates into CASSQEGSFPATNEKLFF.

The J gene is TRBJ1-5, the V gene TRBV7-9; perhaps TRBD1 as D (5 bases). V gave up 1 base and J gave up 6 bases, with 10 bases separating them. Looked up from germline, CDR1 is SEHNR and CDR2 is FQNEAQ (reference sequence). The CDR3 extends over 14 amino acids. CDR3: CASSLDYTGQPQHF. The CDR3, as DNA: TGTGCCAGCAGCTTAGATTATACAGGTCAGCCCCAGCATTTT.

This chain's CDR3 is CASSSRDRVYEQYF. The CDR3 DNA follows: TGTGCCAGTAGCTCCCGGGACAGGGTCTACGAGCAGTACTTC. V usage is TRBV19 and J usage is TRBJ2-7, with TRBD1 matching 9 bases. Germline V gives CDR1 LNHDA, CDR2 SQIVND (reference sequence). J was trimmed by 3 bases and V by 6 bases; bases with no gene match: 6. CDR3 length equals 14 residues.

V usage is TRBV6-6 and J usage is TRBJ2-3; TRBD1 is a possible D gene (6 bases). Germline V gene sequence: CDR1 MNHNY, CDR2 SVGAGI (reference sequence). V dropped 0 bases and J dropped 0 bases, with 10 bases sitting between them. The CDR3 loop spans 16 amino acids. The CDR3 is CASSYSGQKSTDTQYF. As DNA, the CDR3 is TGTGCCAGCAGTTACTCCGGACAGAAAAGCACAGATACGCAGTATTTT.

This clone occurred once. V is TRBV9 and J is TRBJ2-1, with D possibly TRBD1 on 5 matching bases. The V gene lost 6 bases and the J gene lost 0 bases, with 13 bases spanning the gap. The CDR3 totals 15 residues. CDR1 is SGDLS, CDR2 YYNGEE, per germline. CDR3 in DNA: TGTGCCAGCAACCTAGACAGTAGCTCCTACAATGAGCAGTTCTTC. Residues: CASNLDSSSYNEQFF.

The chain combines TRBV7-2 with TRBJ1-6; D remains ambiguous. CDR3 length: 15 amino acids. Germline V gene lookup returns CDR1 SGHTA and CDR2 FQGNSA. V was cut by 2 bases and J by 5 bases, with 10 bases left in between. The CDR3 sequence: CASSLLNADNSPLHF. The CDR3 DNA sequence: TGTGCCAGCAGCTTATTGAACGCGGATAATTCACCCCTCCACTTT.

The chain recombines TRBV28 with TRBJ1-1, with no clear D. Trimming took off 5 bases at V and 3 bases at J, with 10 bases between the two ends. Germline CDR1 is MDHEN and CDR2 is SYDVKM. There are 13 residues in the CDR3. Here the CDR3 reads CASSPTAYTEAFF. Written as DNA, the CDR3 is TGTGCCAGCAGTCCCACAGCTTACACTGAAGCTTTCTTT.

The chain recombines TRBV6-5 with TRBJ2-1; 8 bases are shared with TRBD1. The CDR3 runs 14 residues. CDR1 and CDR2 (germline): MNHEY, SVGAGI. After removal of 6 bases from V and 10 bases from J, the junction contained 11 bases not matched to a gene. The CDR3 sequence is CASSLDRDVGEQFF. In DNA form, the CDR3 reads TGTGCCAGCAGCTTGGACAGGGATGTAGGCGAGCAGTTCTTC.

This chain connects TRBV28 to TRBJ1-5; D remains ambiguous. Germline CDR1 and CDR2: MDHEN and SYDVKM. V was pared by 6 bases and J by 7 bases, with 22 bases between. The CDR3 loop spans 16 amino acids. CDR3 nucleotide sequence: TGTGCCAGCAGCGTATCCCTAGGGAGCCTCCGCCAGCCCCAGCATTTT. Its translation is CASSVSLGSLRQPQHF.